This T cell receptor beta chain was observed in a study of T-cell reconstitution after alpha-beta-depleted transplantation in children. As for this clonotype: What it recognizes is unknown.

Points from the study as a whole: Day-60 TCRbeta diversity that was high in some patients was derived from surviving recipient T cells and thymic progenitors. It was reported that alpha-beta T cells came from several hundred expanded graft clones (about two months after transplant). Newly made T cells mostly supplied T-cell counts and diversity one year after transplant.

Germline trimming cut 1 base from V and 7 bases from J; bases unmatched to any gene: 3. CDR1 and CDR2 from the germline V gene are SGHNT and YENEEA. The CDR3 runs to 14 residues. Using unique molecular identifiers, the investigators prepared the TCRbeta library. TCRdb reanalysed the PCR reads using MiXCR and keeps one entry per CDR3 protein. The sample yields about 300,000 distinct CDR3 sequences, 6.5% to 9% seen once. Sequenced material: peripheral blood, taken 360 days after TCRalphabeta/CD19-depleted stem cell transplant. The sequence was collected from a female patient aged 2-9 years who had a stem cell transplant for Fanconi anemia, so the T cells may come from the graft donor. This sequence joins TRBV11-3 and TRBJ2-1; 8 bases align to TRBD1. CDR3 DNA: TGTGCCAGCAGCTTAGGGACAGGGAGAAATGAGCAGTTCTTC. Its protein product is CASSLGTGRNEQFF. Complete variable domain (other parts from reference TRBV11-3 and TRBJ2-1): EAGVVQSPRYKIIEKKQPVAFWCNPISGHNTLYWYLQNLGQGPELLIRYENEEAVDDSQLPKDRFSAERLKGVDSTLKIQPAELGDSAVYLCASSLGTGRNEQFFGPGTRLTVL.